This T cell receptor (beta chain) came from a study of metastatic and nonmetastatic thyroid tumors. Study-wide context: Blood and tumor or nodule tissue repertoires from malignant and benign thyroid patients were compared.

Not a single patient had been given any form of treatment at any point before undergoing thyroid surgery. Germline values: CDR1 MNHNS, CDR2 SASEGT. V was pared by 5 bases and J by 7 bases, with 11 bases of the junction left unmatched. The CDR3 has 15 residues. TCRdb re-clonotyped the PCR reads via MiXCR. The repertoire holds 70,000 or so clones, with 12% to 15% as singletons. This clone came up many times. The TCR was taken from a male donor with papillary thyroid cancer or a benign thyroid nodule (not recorded which). Some clones in this sample may be carry-over from other donors' samples. Sequenced: blood. The V gene is TRBV6-1, the J gene TRBJ1-2; 9 bases are shared with TRBD1. The CDR3 sequence: CASSHLSGTGSGYTF. DNA for the CDR3: TGTGCCAGCAGTCACCTTTCCGGGACAGGGAGTGGCTACACCTTC.